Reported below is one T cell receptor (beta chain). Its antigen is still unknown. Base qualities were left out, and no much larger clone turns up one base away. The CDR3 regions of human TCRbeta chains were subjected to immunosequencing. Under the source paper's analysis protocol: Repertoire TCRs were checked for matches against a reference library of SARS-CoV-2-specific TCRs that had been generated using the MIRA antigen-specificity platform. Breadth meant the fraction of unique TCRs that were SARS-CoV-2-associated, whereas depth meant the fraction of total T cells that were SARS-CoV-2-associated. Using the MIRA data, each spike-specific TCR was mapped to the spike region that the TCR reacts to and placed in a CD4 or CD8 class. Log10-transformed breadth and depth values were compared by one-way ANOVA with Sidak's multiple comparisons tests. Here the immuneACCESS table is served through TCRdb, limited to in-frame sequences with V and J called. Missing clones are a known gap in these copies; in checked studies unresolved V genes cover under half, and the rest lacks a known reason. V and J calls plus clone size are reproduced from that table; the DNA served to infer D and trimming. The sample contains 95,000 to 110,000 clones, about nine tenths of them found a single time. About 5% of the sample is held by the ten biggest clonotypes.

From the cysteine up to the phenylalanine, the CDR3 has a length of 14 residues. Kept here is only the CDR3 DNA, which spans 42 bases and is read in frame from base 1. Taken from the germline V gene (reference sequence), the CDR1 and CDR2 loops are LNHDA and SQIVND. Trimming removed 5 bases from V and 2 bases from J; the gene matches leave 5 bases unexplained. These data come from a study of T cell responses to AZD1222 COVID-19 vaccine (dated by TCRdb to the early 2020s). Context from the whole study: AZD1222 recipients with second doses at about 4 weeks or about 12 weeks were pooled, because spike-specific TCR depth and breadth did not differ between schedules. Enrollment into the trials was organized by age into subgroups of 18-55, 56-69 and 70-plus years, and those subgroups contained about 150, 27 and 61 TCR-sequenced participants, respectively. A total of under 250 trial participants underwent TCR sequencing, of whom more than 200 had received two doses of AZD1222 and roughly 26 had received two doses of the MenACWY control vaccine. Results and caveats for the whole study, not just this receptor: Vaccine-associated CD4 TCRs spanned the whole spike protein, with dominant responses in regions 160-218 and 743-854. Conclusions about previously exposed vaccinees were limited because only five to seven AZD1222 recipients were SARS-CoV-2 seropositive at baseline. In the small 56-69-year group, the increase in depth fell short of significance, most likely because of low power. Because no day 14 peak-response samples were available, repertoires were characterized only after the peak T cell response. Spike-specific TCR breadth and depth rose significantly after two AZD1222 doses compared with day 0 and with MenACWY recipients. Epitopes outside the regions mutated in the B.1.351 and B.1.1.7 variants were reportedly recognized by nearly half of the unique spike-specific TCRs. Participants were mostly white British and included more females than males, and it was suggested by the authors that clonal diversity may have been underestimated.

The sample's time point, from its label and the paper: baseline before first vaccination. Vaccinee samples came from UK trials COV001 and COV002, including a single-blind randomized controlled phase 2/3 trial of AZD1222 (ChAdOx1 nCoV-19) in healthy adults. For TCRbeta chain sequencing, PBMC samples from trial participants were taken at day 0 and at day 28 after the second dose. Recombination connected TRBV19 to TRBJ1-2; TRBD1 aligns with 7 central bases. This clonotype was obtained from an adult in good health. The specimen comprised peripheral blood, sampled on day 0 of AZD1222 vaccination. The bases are TGTGCCAGTAGTGTGACGACAGGGAACTATGGCTACACCTTC. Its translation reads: CASSVTTGNYGYTF.